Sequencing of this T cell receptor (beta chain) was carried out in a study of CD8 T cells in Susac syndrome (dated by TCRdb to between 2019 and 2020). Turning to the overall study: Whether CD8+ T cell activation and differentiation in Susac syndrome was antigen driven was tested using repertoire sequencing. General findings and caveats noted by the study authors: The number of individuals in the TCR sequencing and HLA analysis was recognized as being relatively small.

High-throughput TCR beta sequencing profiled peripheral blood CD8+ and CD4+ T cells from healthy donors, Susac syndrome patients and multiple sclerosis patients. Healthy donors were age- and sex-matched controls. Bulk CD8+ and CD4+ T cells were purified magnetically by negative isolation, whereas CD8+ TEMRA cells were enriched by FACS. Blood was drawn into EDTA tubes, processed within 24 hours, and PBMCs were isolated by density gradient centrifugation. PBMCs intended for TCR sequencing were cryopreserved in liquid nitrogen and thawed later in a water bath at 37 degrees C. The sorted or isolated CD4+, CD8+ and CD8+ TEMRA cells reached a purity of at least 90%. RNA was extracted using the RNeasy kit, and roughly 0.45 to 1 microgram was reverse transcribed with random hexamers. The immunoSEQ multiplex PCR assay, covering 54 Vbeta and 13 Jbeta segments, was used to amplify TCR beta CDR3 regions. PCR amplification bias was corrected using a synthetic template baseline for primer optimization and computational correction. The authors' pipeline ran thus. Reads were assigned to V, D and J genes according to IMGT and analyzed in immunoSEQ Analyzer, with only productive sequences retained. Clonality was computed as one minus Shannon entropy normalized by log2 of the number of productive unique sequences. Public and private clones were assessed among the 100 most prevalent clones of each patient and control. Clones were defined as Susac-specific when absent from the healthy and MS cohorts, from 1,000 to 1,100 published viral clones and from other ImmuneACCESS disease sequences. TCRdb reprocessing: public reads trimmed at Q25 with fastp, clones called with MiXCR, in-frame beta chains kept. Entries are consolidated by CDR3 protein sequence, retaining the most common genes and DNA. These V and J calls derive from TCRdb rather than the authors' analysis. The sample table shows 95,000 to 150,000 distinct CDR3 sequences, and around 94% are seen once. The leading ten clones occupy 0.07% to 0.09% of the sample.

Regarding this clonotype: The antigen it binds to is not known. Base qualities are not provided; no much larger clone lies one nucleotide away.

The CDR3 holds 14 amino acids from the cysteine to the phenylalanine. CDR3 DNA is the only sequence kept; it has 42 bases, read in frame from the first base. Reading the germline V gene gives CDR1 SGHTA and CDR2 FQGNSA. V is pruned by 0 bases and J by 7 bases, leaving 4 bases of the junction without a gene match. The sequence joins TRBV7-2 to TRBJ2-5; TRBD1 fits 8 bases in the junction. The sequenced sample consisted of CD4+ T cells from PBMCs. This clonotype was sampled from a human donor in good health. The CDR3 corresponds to CASSLADRGVTQYF. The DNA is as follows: TGTGCCAGCAGCTTAGCCGACAGGGGTGTGACCCAGTACTTC.